These 21 T cell receptor beta chains originate from one sample sequenced in a study of blood T cell repertoires in COVID-19. Profiling relied on immunoSEQ multiplex PCR, and the TCRdb table lists in-frame clones only, not all of them. The sample yields almost 250,000 clones, almost 85% seen once. Sequencing was done on a sample of PBMCs or T cells enriched from blood (not recorded which). Source of these receptors: a woman aged 50 to 60 with acute COVID-19.

This chain connects TRBV19 to TRBJ1-5, with 9 nucleotides matching TRBD1. This CDR3 is built from 16 residues. With 2 bases clipped from V and 1 base from J, the junction kept 3 bases outside the gene matches. Germline CDR1 and CDR2: LNHDA and SQIVND (reference sequence). CDR3 sequence: CASSILDRGSNQPQHF. The CDR3, as DNA: TGTGCCAGTAGTATACTCGACAGGGGGAGCAATCAGCCCCAGCATTTT.

The V call is TRBV27, the J call TRBJ2-7, with TRBD1 matching over 9 bases. CDR1 and CDR2 from the germline V gene are MNHEY and SMNVEV (reference sequence). This CDR3 is 15 amino acids long. The J segment lost 4 bases and the V segment lost 4 bases, leaving 8 bases of the junction unmatched. CDR3 sequence: CASSSTGTGPYEQYF. In DNA form, the CDR3 reads TGTGCCAGCAGTTCAACCGGGACAGGGCCTTACGAGCAGTACTTC.

V is TRBV7-8 and J is TRBJ1-1, with a tentative D call TRBD1 (6 bases). V lost 2 bases and J lost 1, with 17 bases in between. From germline, CDR1 is SGHVS and CDR2 FQNEAQ. The CDR3 covers 17 residues. For the CDR3, the DNA is TGTGCCAGCAGCTTATTGGGGGTGGGGGCTCAGAACACTGAAGCTTTCTTT. Residues: CASSLLGVGAQNTEAFF.

V and J are TRBV5-4 and TRBJ1-1; D not certain. Germline V CDR1 and CDR2: SGHNT, YYREEE (reference sequence). The V and J ends lost 4 bases and 0 bases respectively, with 16 bases between them. This CDR3 has 16 residues. The CDR3 region is CASSPLSSGLNTEAFF. DNA of the CDR3: TGTGCCAGCAGCCCCCTGTCGTCAGGTTTGAACACTGAAGCTTTCTTT. Drawing the rest from reference TRBV5-4 and TRBJ1-1, the complete variable domain is ETGVTQSPTHLIKTRGQQVTLRCSSQSGHNTVSWYQQALGQGPQFIFQYYREEENGRGNFPPRFSGLQFPNYSSELNVNALELDDSALYLCASSPLSSGLNTEAFFGQGTRLTVV.

The gene calls are TRBV5-1 and TRBJ1-4; tentatively, D is TRBD1 (6 bases). V was clipped by 5 bases and J by 6 bases, with 17 bases between them. CDR3 length: 15 amino acids. CDR1 is SGHRS, CDR2 YFSETQ, per germline. The CDR3 spells CASRDSGRTDEKLFF. CDR3 coding DNA: TGCGCCAGCAGAGATTCTGGACGGACAGATGAAAAACTGTTTTTT.

The J gene is TRBJ2-3, the V gene TRBV9; a weak D match, TRBD1 (6 bases). Germline V gene data show CDR1 as SGDLS and CDR2 as YYNGEE. CDR3 length: 13 residues. V was shortened by 4 bases and J by 6 bases, with 12 bases between the two germline ends. CDR3 bases: TGTGCCAGCAGCCTACAGGGTCGGGATACGCAGTATTTT. It is translated as CASSLQGRDTQYF.

The V gene is TRBV27, the J gene TRBJ1-6; 7 positions agree with TRBD1. The J segment lost 7 bases and the V segment lost 2 bases, leaving 5 bases of the junction unmatched. The CDR3 covers 15 residues. The germline V gene has CDR1 MNHEY and CDR2 SMNVEV (reference sequence). In nucleotides, the CDR3 is TGTGCCAGCAGTTTAGGGCAGGGGGGCAATTCACCCCTCCACTTT. Its protein is CASSLGQGGNSPLHF.

This sequence joins TRBV7-3 and TRBJ1-1; D unresolved. The CDR3 is 13 residues long. Trimming shortened V by 8 bases and J by 3 bases, and 13 bases separated the two germline ends. The germline gives CDR1 SGHTA, CDR2 FQGTGA. The CDR3 nucleotides read TGTGCCAGCGGATCCGGGTCCGACACTGAAGCTTTCTTT. Translating gives CASGSGSDTEAFF.

The CDR3 DNA reads TGTGCCAGCAGCTCCCTTAGCGGGGGGGCCAATGAGCAGTTCTTC. Residues: CASSSLSGGANEQFF. The rearrangement links TRBV7-9 to TRBJ2-1, with 11 bases lining up with TRBD2. The junction had 5 bases not matched to a gene; V was cut back by 4 bases and J by 6 bases. Germline CDR1 SEHNR, CDR2 FQNEAQ (reference sequence). The CDR3 consists of 15 residues.

This chain joins TRBV4-3 and TRBJ2-1, with 15 bases lining up with TRBD2. V lost 3 bases, J lost 7 bases, and 7 bases stayed unmatched. Germline assignment: CDR1 LGHNA and CDR2 YSLEER. The CDR3 is 17 amino acids. The CDR3, as DNA: TGCGCCAGCAGCCAGGGTGGGACTAGCGGGGGGTGGAATGAGCAGTTCTTC. It encodes CASSQGGTSGGWNEQFF.

The V and J genes are TRBV6-2 or TRBV6-3 and TRBJ2-5; 9 bases align to TRBD2. The germline V gene encodes CDR1 MNHEY and CDR2 SVGEGT. Unmatched junction bases numbered 6, after V lost 5 bases and J lost 5 bases. This CDR3 has 14 amino acids. The CDR3 DNA is TGTGCCAGCAGTACAGCGGGGGGAAGGGAGACCCAGTACTTC. Translation gives CASSTAGGRETQYF.

The rearrangement joins TRBV4-2 to TRBJ2-1, with 9 bases fitting TRBD1. V shed 4 bases and J 0 bases; nucleotides not matched to a gene: 1. Germline V gene data show CDR1 as LGHNA and CDR2 as YNFKEQ. This CDR3 has 15 residues. The DNA of the CDR3 is TGTGCCAGCAGCCCGGGACAGGGCTCCTACAATGAGCAGTTCTTC. Residues: CASSPGQGSYNEQFF.

The chain carries TRBV27 and TRBJ1-3, with D perhaps matching TRBD1 (5 bases). Looked up from germline, CDR1 is MNHEY and CDR2 is SMNVEV (reference sequence). Trimming took off 2 bases at V and 2 bases at J, with 10 bases between the two ends. The CDR3 consists of 15 residues. CDR3 nucleotides: TGTGCCAGCAGTTTACTTGGGGCCACTGGAAACACCATATATTTT. Amino acids: CASSLLGATGNTIYF.

This clone was picked up a small number of times. The V call is TRBV20-1, the J call TRBJ1-5, with unresolved D. The germline gives CDR1 DFQATT, CDR2 SNEGSKA (reference sequence). CDR3 length: 15 amino acids. The V gene lost 3 bases and the J gene lost 2 bases, with 14 bases spanning the gap. CDR3 region: CSASVSITGNQPQHF. CDR3 DNA: TGCAGTGCTAGTGTTTCAATTACAGGCAATCAGCCCCAGCATTTT.

This clone has more than one count but fewer than ten. V gene TRBV5-4 combines with J gene TRBJ2-5; maybe TRBD1 (6 bases). The CDR3 covers 14 residues. V lost 5 bases and J 7 bases, leaving 18 bases between the germline ends. Germline-derived CDR1 and CDR2 are SGHNT and YYREEE (reference sequence). CDR3 sequence: CASRPRGGSGTQYF. The CDR3 nucleotides read TGTGCCAGCAGGCCACGAGGGGGATCAGGGACCCAGTACTTC.

The V and J genes are TRBV4-2 and TRBJ2-4; 14 bases match TRBD2. The V and J ends lost 4 bases and 8 bases, in that order; junction bases with no gene match: 7. This CDR3 contains 16 residues. CDR1 LGHNA and CDR2 YNFKEQ come from the germline V gene. CDR3 nucleotide sequence: TGTGCCAGCAGCCCGGGGACTAGCGGGGGTGGGTACATTCAGTACTTC. As protein: CASSPGTSGGGYIQYF.

The chain has TRBV4-3 and TRBJ1-5; 8 bases align to TRBD1. Germline values: CDR1 LGHNA, CDR2 YSLEER. V shed 3 bases, J shed 1 base, and the junction held 2 bases outside the gene matches. The CDR3 runs 15 residues. In nucleotides, the CDR3 is TGCGCCAGCAGCCAGCGACAGGGGAGCAATCAGCCCCAGCATTTT. Protein product: CASSQRQGSNQPQHF.

This clone has only one observation. J is TRBJ2-2 and V is TRBV6-5; TRBD1 matches at 7 bases. CDR3 length equals 13 residues. The germline CDR1 and CDR2 sequences are MNHEY and SVGAGI. Trimming took 7 bases from V and 6 from J; bases not matched to a gene: 5. In DNA form, the CDR3 reads TGTGCCAGCACCGAGACAGGGCCCGGGGAGCTGTTTTTT. It yields the protein CASTETGPGELFF.

The chain has TRBV30 and TRBJ1-2, with 9 bases aligning to TRBD1. The CDR3 runs to 15 residues. The germline V gene encodes CDR1 GTSNPN and CDR2 SVGIG (reference sequence). With 7 bases clipped from V and 4 bases from J, the junction kept 13 bases outside the gene matches. CDR3 protein: CALQSGTGLFYGYTF. In nucleotides, the CDR3 is TGTGCCTTACAATCCGGGACAGGGTTGTTCTATGGCTACACCTTC.

The rearrangement uses TRBV4-3 and TRBJ2-1, with 10 positions matching TRBD2. Trimming at V came to 1 base and at J to 6 bases, leaving 6 bases not matched to a gene. This CDR3 is 16 amino acids long. Germline V gene lookup returns CDR1 LGHNA and CDR2 YSLEER. CDR3 bases: TGCGCCAGCAGCCAAGTAGGAGCGGGGGGGCTCAATGAGCAGTTCTTC. It yields the protein CASSQVGAGGLNEQFF.

The V and J genes are TRBV21-1 and TRBJ1-2; TRBD1 reflects the table's D call only, with no check against the DNA. TRBV21-1 has pseudogene status. The CDR3 is made up of 17 amino acids. CDR3 DNA: TGTGCCAGCAGCAAAGCGATCGAGACAGGGGCCCCCTATGGCTACACCTTC. It encodes CASSKAIETGAPYGYTF.